The T cell receptor beta chain under discussion was sequenced for a study of vaccination and CD4 T cells after COVID-19. Notes on the study in general: Within convalescent individuals, 304 out of 307 vaccine-specific clones proved to be spike mono-reactive.

The length of the CDR3 is 16 residues. J lost 3 bases, V lost 5 bases, and 9 bases had no gene match. The Oncomine TCR Beta short-read assay was applied to DNA of cultured CD4+ T cells. TCRdb reprocessed the PCR reads via MiXCR and lists one record per CDR3 protein. The table has some 18,000 distinct CDR3 sequences, 70% seen once. Described treatment: roughly 11-day PBMC culture with coronavirus spike peptide pools or control peptides (ViraFEST assay). A word on this clonotype: The antigen is not known.

V is TRBV12-3 or TRBV12-4 and J is TRBJ1-5; 8 nucleotides agree with TRBD1. The origin of this receptor is a human donor who had recovered from COVID-19. Sequencing was carried out using CD4+ T cells from blood, cultured in vitro. The DNA of the CDR3 is TGTGCCAGCAGTCTCGACAGGGGAAGTCTCAATCAGCCCCAGCATTTT. Translated: CASSLDRGSLNQPQHF.